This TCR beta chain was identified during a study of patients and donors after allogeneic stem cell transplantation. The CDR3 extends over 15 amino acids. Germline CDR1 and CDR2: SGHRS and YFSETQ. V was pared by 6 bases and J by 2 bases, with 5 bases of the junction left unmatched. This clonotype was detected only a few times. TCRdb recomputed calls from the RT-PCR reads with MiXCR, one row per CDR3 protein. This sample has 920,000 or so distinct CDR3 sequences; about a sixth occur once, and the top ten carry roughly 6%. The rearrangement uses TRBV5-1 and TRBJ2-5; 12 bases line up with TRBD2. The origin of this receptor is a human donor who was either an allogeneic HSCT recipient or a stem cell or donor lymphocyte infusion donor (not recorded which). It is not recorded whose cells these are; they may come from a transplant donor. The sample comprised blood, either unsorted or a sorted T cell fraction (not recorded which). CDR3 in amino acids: CASTLGLAGQETQYF. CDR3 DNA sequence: TGCGCCAGCACTTTAGGACTAGCGGGACAAGAGACCCAGTACTTC.